These 24 T cell receptor beta chains came from one sample sequenced in a study of blood T cells in healthy people across ages. The second PCR ran about 6 to 11 cycles with a sample-barcoded 5' primer and J-beta primers. Via MiXCR, TCRdb re-called the 5' RACE reads, giving one row per CDR3 protein. Of 650,000 to 900,000 distinct CDR3 sequences listed, 55% to 65% were seen once; the top ten hold roughly 25%. Input material: blood. These receptors originate from a young man in good health.

The CDR3 DNA follows: TGCAGTGCCCCTGGCGGGGGTGTAGACGAGCAGTACTTC. This encodes CSAPGGGVDEQYF. J is TRBJ2-5 and V is TRBV20-1; 7 bases agree with TRBD2. Judging by the DNA end, TRBJ2-7 fits better; the J call may be wrong. In germline, CDR1 is DFQATT, CDR2 SNEGSKA (reference sequence). The CDR3 is 13 amino acids.

The chain employs TRBV20-1 and TRBJ2-1; D is unclear. V was pared by 0 bases and J by 3 bases, with 9 bases between. Germline CDR1 and CDR2: DFQATT and SNEGSKA (reference sequence). The CDR3 runs 14 residues. The CDR3 reads CSARDASSYNEQFF. As DNA, the CDR3 is TGCAGTGCTAGAGATGCGTCAAGCTACAATGAGCAGTTCTTC.

This clonotype was counted a single time. V gene TRBV25-1 combines with J gene TRBJ1-1; D gene unclear. V lost 6 bases and J 4 bases, leaving 12 bases between the germline ends. The CDR3 length is 13 residues. Germline lookup yields CDR1 MGHDK and CDR2 SYGVNS. The DNA for the CDR3 is TGTGCCAGCAGGCCCGGGCCGGCCACTGAAGCTTTCTTT. Translating it yields CASRPGPATEAFF.

The V call is TRBV7-2, the J call TRBJ2-3; D perhaps matches TRBD2 (7 bases). Germline values: CDR1 SGHTA, CDR2 FQGNSA. Between the trimmed V and J ends, which lost 5 bases and 3 bases, there was a span of 15 bases. The CDR3 is made up of 15 amino acids. The CDR3 spells CASSPLRGPTDTQYF. As DNA, the CDR3 is TGTGCCAGCAGCCCCCTGCGGGGGCCAACAGATACGCAGTATTTT.

The chain couples TRBV29-1 to TRBJ2-1, with 9 bases matching TRBD1. Germline V gene sequence: CDR1 SQVTM, CDR2 ANQGSEA. The trim removed 6 bases at V and 5 bases at J, leaving 8 bases unmatched. The CDR3 is 14 amino acids. The CDR3: CSVTGGATNNEQFF. As DNA, the CDR3 is TGCAGCGTGACAGGGGGGGCGACCAACAATGAGCAGTTCTTC.

The rearrangement links TRBV20-1 to TRBJ2-4; no clear D. The J call is uncertain, as TRBJ2-5 better fits the DNA end. The germline CDR1 and CDR2 sequences are DFQATT and SNEGSKA (reference sequence). The CDR3 sequence is 13 residues long. The CDR3 spells CSAKGPLQETQYF. The CDR3 DNA follows: TGCAGTGCTAAAGGGCCACTTCAAGAGACCCAGTACTTC.

The chain carries TRBV3-1 and TRBJ2-7; D is unclear. CDR1 LGHDT and CDR2 YNNKEL come from the germline V gene (reference sequence). The length of the CDR3 is 12 residues. The germline V and J ends were trimmed by 4 bases and 7 bases, with 11 bases remaining between them. The CDR3 nucleotides read TGTGCCAGCAGCCCCCGTCTGGGGGAGCAGTACTTC. Translated, it gives CASSPRLGEQYF.

In this sample, this clonotype turned up many times. The chain employs TRBV13 and TRBJ2-1; D call uncertain. The CDR3 length is 15 residues. The germline gives CDR1 PRHDT, CDR2 FYEKMQ (reference sequence). Deletions cut 1 base from V and 3 bases from J, with 10 bases between. As DNA, the CDR3 is TGTGCCAGCAGCTTAGCGCAGGCCTACTACAATGAGCAGTTCTTC. This encodes CASSLAQAYYNEQFF.

The V and J genes are TRBV6-2 or TRBV6-3 and TRBJ1-1, with D unresolved. The CDR3 covers 15 residues. CDR1 is MNHEY and CDR2 is SVGEGT in the germline V gene. V was trimmed by 4 bases and J by 4 bases, leaving 16 bases between them. DNA for the CDR3: TGTGCCAGCAGTTCGAGGACCTCATCCAGCACTGAAGCTTTCTTT. As protein: CASSSRTSSSTEAFF.

The chain employs TRBV4-2 and TRBJ2-1; D unclear. V lost 0 bases to trimming and J lost 3 bases, with 12 bases between them. The germline V gene encodes CDR1 LGHNA and CDR2 YNFKEQ. CDR3 length: 16 residues. As DNA, the CDR3 is TGTGCCAGCAGCCAAGATAGGGCGGCTGTCTACAATGAGCAGTTCTTC. Protein sequence: CASSQDRAAVYNEQFF.

The genes are TRBV12-3 or TRBV12-4 and TRBJ1-2; 9 nucleotides match TRBD1. CDR3 length: 19 residues. The trim removed 7 bases at V and 4 bases at J, leaving 22 bases unmatched. The CDR3 reads CASTLVRMLRTGDSYGYTF. For the CDR3, the DNA is TGTGCCAGCACTTTGGTTCGCATGCTTAGGACAGGGGATAGCTATGGCTACACCTTC.

The rearrangement joins TRBV7-3 to TRBJ2-1; TRBD2 matches at 14 bases. Germline CDR1 is SGHTA and CDR2 is FQGTGA. J gave up 2 bases and V 3 bases, and 6 bases lay outside the gene matches. The CDR3 totals 18 residues. CDR3 sequence (DNA): TGTGCCAGCAGCTTCGGGACTAGCGGGGGCCTAGCCTACAATGAGCAGTTCTTC. Residues: CASSFGTSGGLAYNEQFF.

The CDR3: CAISERPSGGDEQFF. The CDR3 nucleotides are TGTGCCATCAGTGAGAGGCCTAGCGGGGGGGATGAGCAGTTCTTC. V gene TRBV10-3 combines with J gene TRBJ2-1; 12 positions agree with TRBD2. The CDR3 sequence is 15 residues long. Germline V lookup: CDR1 ENHRY, CDR2 SYGVKD. After removal of 2 bases from V and 8 bases from J, the junction contained 4 bases not matched to a gene.

This chain links TRBV20-1 with TRBJ1-4; D possibly corresponds to TRBD1 (6 bases). The CDR3 has 14 residues. The V end was cut by 1 base, the J end by 6 bases, with 12 bases between. From germline, CDR1 is DFQATT and CDR2 SNEGSKA (reference sequence). CDR3 protein: CSARVGGQDEKLFF. The CDR3 DNA reads TGCAGTGCTAGAGTGGGGGGCCAGGATGAAAAACTGTTTTTT.

This clonotype has just a few counts. The chain is built from TRBV4-2 and TRBJ1-2, with D possibly matching TRBD1 (5 bases). This CDR3 is built from 12 residues. The V gene's germline CDR1 is LGHNA and CDR2 YNFKEQ. V lost 4 bases and J 2 bases, leaving 5 bases between the germline ends. This CDR3 is CASSRDNYGYTF. The CDR3 DNA sequence: TGTGCCAGCAGCCGGGACAACTATGGCTACACCTTC.

The chain uses TRBV21-1 and TRBJ1-2; TRBD1 is the table's D call and was not checked against the DNA. TRBV21-1 is deemed a pseudogene. The CDR3 is 13 residues long. The CDR3 protein is CASSRYRVYGYTF. DNA of the CDR3: TGTGCCAGCAGCCGTTACAGGGTTTATGGCTACACCTTC.

This clonotype was observed a handful of times. The chain links TRBV15 to TRBJ1-2; possibly TRBD1 for D (6 bases). CDR1 LNHNV and CDR2 YYDKDF come from the germline V gene (reference sequence). The V end was cut by 0 bases, the J end by 8 bases, with 16 bases between. The CDR3 contains 15 residues. The CDR3 nucleotides are TGTGCCACCAGCAGAGAAGGGTTGGCAGGGGTAGGCTACACCTTC. Amino acids: CATSREGLAGVGYTF.

V usage is TRBV6-5 and J usage is TRBJ2-7, with 10 bases fitting TRBD1. J lost 7 bases, V lost 8 bases, and 8 bases had no gene match. The CDR3 is 13 amino acids. Germline CDR1 reads MNHEY; CDR2 reads SVGAGI. Here the CDR3 DNA reads TGTGCCAGCTGGAGACAGGGGGCGTATGAGCAGTACTTC. Encoded protein: CASWRQGAYEQYF.

The genes are TRBV4-2 and TRBJ2-7, with a possible D match to TRBD2 (7 bases). V gave up 0 bases and J gave up 3 bases, with 12 bases separating them. The germline CDR1 and CDR2 sequences are LGHNA and YNFKEQ. CDR3 length equals 15 residues. CDR3 in amino acids: CASSQEGGGYYEQYF. CDR3 coding DNA: TGTGCCAGCAGCCAAGAGGGCGGGGGCTACTACGAGCAGTACTTC.

The chain uses TRBV20-1 and TRBJ2-5; D might be TRBD1 or TRBD2, each matching 6 bases. CDR1 is DFQATT, CDR2 SNEGSKA, per germline (reference sequence). The length of the CDR3 is 18 residues. Trimming cost V 1 base and J 3 bases, with 24 bases left between them. Written as DNA, the CDR3 is TGCAGTGCTAGAGTCAAAGTCGAGGGGGGTAGCGGTGAAGAGACCCAGTACTTC. It specifies CSARVKVEGGSGEETQYF.

This clonotype was seen ten or more times. The chain uses TRBV6-2 or TRBV6-3 and TRBJ2-4; 9 bases agree with TRBD2. CDR1 MNHEY and CDR2 SVGEGT come from the germline V gene. This CDR3 contains 16 residues. Trimming removed 2 bases from V and 3 bases from J; junction bases left unmatched: 5. This CDR3 is CASSYGLAGNKNIQYF. The CDR3, as DNA: TGTGCCAGCAGTTACGGTCTAGCGGGGAACAAAAACATTCAGTACTTC.

The chain combines TRBV20-1 with TRBJ2-1; D unresolved. Trimming left V 3 bases short and J 4 bases short, with 13 bases between. The CDR3 covers 14 residues. Germline-derived CDR1 and CDR2 are DFQATT and SNEGSKA (reference sequence). As DNA, the CDR3 is TGCAGTGCTAGGGAAAGAGATTATTACAATGAGCAGTTCTTC. Its translation: CSARERDYYNEQFF.

This clonotype was detected only a few times. V gene TRBV14 combines with J gene TRBJ2-3; 9 bases are shared with TRBD2. The CDR3 covers 16 residues. The germline V gene encodes CDR1 SGHDN and CDR2 FVKESK. V dropped 2 bases and J dropped 0; count of bases not matched to a gene: 3. The CDR3 here is CASSQLLAGSTDTQYF. DNA of the CDR3: TGTGCCAGCAGCCAACTCCTAGCGGGAAGCACAGATACGCAGTATTTT.

V usage is TRBV6-6 and J usage is TRBJ2-7; 8 bases are a match to TRBD1. Per the germline V gene, CDR1 is MNHNY and CDR2 is SVGAGI (reference sequence). The CDR3 runs 14 residues. Germline trimming cut 8 bases from V and 1 base from J; bases unmatched to any gene: 7. The CDR3 reads CASVFGTGSYEQYF. The CDR3 nucleotides read TGTGCCAGCGTGTTTGGGACAGGATCCTACGAGCAGTACTTC.